What follows is one T cell receptor (beta chain) and its context. The data were obtained in a study of blood T cell repertoires in COVID-19. Study at large: COVID-19 samples from acute and convalescent phases originated in the United States, Italy and Spain. In each case, the material was cDNA or gDNA derived from T cells, B-cell-depleted T cells, or PBMCs.

In the original processing: Amplification of reference gene primers provided the estimated nucleated cell counts. Only in-frame clones appear in the TCRdb table, and some are missing; sequencing was by immunoSEQ multiplex PCR. The V and J calls and the clone size are those of that table, but D and trimming were determined from the DNA. Of about 240,000 clones in the sample, around 90% were seen once. The source is a man between 60 and 75 years old who had recovered from COVID-19. The sample taken for sequencing was peripheral blood.

This chain's CDR3 is CASSPDTIFYEQYV. CDR3 bases: TGTGCCAGCAGCCCGGACACAATATTTTACGAGCAGTACGTC. V and J are TRBV6-5 and TRBJ2-7; D perhaps matches TRBD1 (5 bases). The V end lost 6 bases, the J end lost 4 bases, and 16 bases lay between the germline ends. Looked up from germline, CDR1 is MNHEY and CDR2 is SVGAGI. This CDR3 is 14 amino acids long.